These 15 T cell receptor beta chains were all obtained from the same sample, sequenced in a study of shared clonotypes between healthy human individuals (dated by TCRdb to the early 2020s). Library preparation used the immunoSEQ multiplex PCR assay. Imported from immuneACCESS, the table was reduced by TCRdb to in-frame sequences with V and J called. These copies leave out some clones; in studies compared against another copy, an unresolved V gene accounts for under half, and the cause of the remainder is not known. The sample table records approximately 1.4 million clones; 98% of these occur just once. In total, the top ten clones hold about 0.4% of the sample. Sequences were obtained from naive CD4+ T cells sorted from blood. Read against the paper, the sample's cell subset or site label means: CD45RA+ positively selected. Receptor source: a man aged 30 to 45 in good health.

The rearrangement uses TRBV25-1 and TRBJ2-1, with 7 bases fitting TRBD2. The trim removed 6 bases at V and 3 bases at J, leaving 8 bases unmatched. CDR1 is MGHDK, CDR2 SYGVNS, per germline. The CDR3 consists of 15 residues. The DNA for the CDR3 is TGTGCCAGCAGGCCGACTAGCTGGGACTACAATGAGCAGTTCTTC. It yields the protein CASRPTSWDYNEQFF.

The chain links TRBV2 to TRBJ1-5; 7 nucleotides align to TRBD1. Germline CDR1 and CDR2: SNHLY and FYNNEI. The CDR3 is made up of 15 amino acids. The trim removed 5 bases at V and 8 bases at J, leaving 12 bases unmatched. The CDR3 reads CASSLTGDSAEPQHF. The CDR3 nucleotides are TGTGCCAGCAGTCTAACAGGGGACTCGGCGGAGCCCCAGCATTTT.

For this clone: The sample holds other DNA sequences that translate to the same CDR3. The V and J genes are TRBV18 and TRBJ2-7; D remains unclear. This CDR3 has 12 amino acids. The V gene's germline CDR1 is KGHSH and CDR2 LQKENI. V lost 0 bases to trimming and J lost 0 bases, with 0 bases between them. CDR3 sequence: CASSPPSYEQYF. CDR3 in DNA: TGTGCCAGCTCACCACCCTCCTACGAGCAGTACTTC.

As regards this clone: This specimen includes other DNA sequences encoding the same CDR3. V gene TRBV25-1 combines with J gene TRBJ2-3; D unresolved. Between the trimmed V and J ends, which lost 4 bases and 1 base, there was a span of 6 bases. CDR1 is MGHDK and CDR2 is SYGVNS in the germline V gene. The CDR3 covers 13 residues. The CDR3 region is CASSVPGTDTQYF. CDR3 nucleotide sequence: TGTGCCAGCAGTGTACCTGGCACAGATACGCAGTATTTT.

V and J are TRBV5-1 and TRBJ1-4; D unresolved. The V gene lost 0 bases and the J gene lost 14 bases, with 14 bases spanning the gap. Germline CDR1 and CDR2: SGHRS and YFSETQ. The CDR3 consists of 13 residues. The CDR3 loop reads CASSLAGRSSLFF. The CDR3 DNA is TGCGCCAGCAGCTTGGCCGGACGATCGAGTCTGTTTTTT.

DNA for the CDR3: TGTGCCAGCAGCCCCCGATTCTTGGAGGGGGCCAAAAACATTCAGTACTTC. It is translated as CASSPRFLEGAKNIQYF. J is TRBJ2-4 and V is TRBV11-2; the D gene is possibly TRBD2 (6 bases). V was cut by 5 bases and J by 1 base, with 18 bases left in between. This CDR3 is built from 17 residues. Germline V gives CDR1 SGHAT, CDR2 FQNNGV.

This chain joins TRBV7-2 and TRBJ2-7; D gene uncertain. The CDR3 runs 12 residues. With 3 bases removed from V and 5 bases from J, the gap between germline ends came to 8 bases. The germline V gene has CDR1 SGHTA and CDR2 FQGNSA. CDR3 loop: CASSFSDHEQYF. In DNA, the CDR3 is TGTGCCAGCAGCTTCTCGGATCACGAGCAGTACTTC.

The chain links TRBV6-5 to TRBJ2-7; 9 bases map to TRBD1. The CDR3 loop spans 14 amino acids. Trimming removed 6 bases from V and 3 bases from J; junction bases left unmatched: 6. Germline CDR1 reads MNHEY; CDR2 reads SVGAGI. The DNA of the CDR3 is TGTGCCAGCAGACGCGGGACAGGGCTCTACGAGCAGTACTTC. Translating it yields CASRRGTGLYEQYF.

The chain couples TRBV7-3 to TRBJ2-7, with D unresolved. Trimming took 4 bases from V and 1 from J, leaving 5 bases between them. Germline values: CDR1 SGHTA, CDR2 FQGTGA. CDR3 length: 12 amino acids. The CDR3 nucleotides read TGTGCCAGCAGCTCCATTTCCTACGAGCAGTACTTC. Protein: CASSSISYEQYF.

The V gene is TRBV2, the J gene TRBJ2-7; D call uncertain. Germline CDR1 SNHLY, CDR2 FYNNEI. The V gene lost 6 bases and the J gene lost 6 bases, with 12 bases spanning the gap. This CDR3 is built from 12 residues. CDR3 region: CASRDDTREQYF. The CDR3 bases are TGTGCCAGCAGAGATGACACCCGCGAGCAGTACTTC. The full variable domain, rest sourced from reference TRBV2 and TRBJ2-7, is EPEVTQTPSHQVTQMGQEVILRCVPISNHLYFYWYRQILGQKVEFLVSFYNNEISEKSEIFDDQFSVERPDGSNFTLKIRSTKLEDSAMYFCASRDDTREQYFGPGTRLTVT.

The chain combines TRBV29-1 with TRBJ1-4; D may be TRBD1 (5 bases). CDR3 length: 14 residues. CDR1 and CDR2 from the germline V gene are SQVTM and ANQGSEA. The ends were cut back, 5 bases at V and 6 bases at J, with 16 bases in the middle. Here the CDR3 DNA reads TGCAGCGTTAAGACACCCGGGGGAGATGAAAAACTGTTTTTT. Translating it yields CSVKTPGGDEKLFF.

V gene TRBV15 combines with J gene TRBJ2-1; 7 nucleotides agree with TRBD2. Germline lookup yields CDR1 LNHNV and CDR2 YYDKDF (reference sequence). Germline trimming cut 6 bases from V and 0 bases from J; bases unmatched to any gene: 8. This CDR3 comprises 16 residues. For the CDR3, the DNA is TGTGCCACCAGGCGGGGAGCGGGATCCTCCTACAATGAGCAGTTCTTC. Translated: CATRRGAGSSYNEQFF.

The V call is TRBV6-5, the J call TRBJ2-7, with no clear D. This CDR3 comprises 12 residues. Trimming left V 5 bases short and J 4 bases short, with 9 bases between. The germline gives CDR1 MNHEY, CDR2 SVGAGI. In nucleotides, the CDR3 is TGTGCCAGCAGTACACAGCCTTACGAGCAGTACTTC. Amino acids: CASSTQPYEQYF.

V and J are TRBV6-5 and TRBJ2-7, with TRBD1 as a possible D gene (7 bases). The V and J ends lost 5 bases and 0 bases respectively, with 14 bases between them. The germline V gene has CDR1 MNHEY and CDR2 SVGAGI. The CDR3 sequence is 15 residues long. The CDR3 sequence is CASSPRGDSSYEQYF. In nucleotides, the CDR3 is TGTGCCAGCAGTCCCCGCGGGGACAGCTCCTACGAGCAGTACTTC.

The chain employs TRBV19 and TRBJ2-7, with TRBD2 matching over 7 bases. Per germline, CDR1 LNHDA and CDR2 SQIVND (reference sequence). Losses at the gene ends were 6 bases for V and 2 bases for J; bases not matched to a gene: 13. This CDR3 region has 16 residues. The CDR3 DNA reads as TGTGCCAGTAGCTCCCAGCGGGGAATCCCCCCCTACGAGCAGTACTTC. Translated, it gives CASSSQRGIPPYEQYF.